This TCR beta chain is drawn from a study of vaccination and CD4 T cells after COVID-19. The Oncomine TCR Beta short-read assay sequenced DNA from cultured CD4+ T cells. TCRdb recomputed calls from the PCR reads with MiXCR, one row per CDR3 protein. The sample has 4,200 or so distinct CDR3 sequences; about 18% are singletons. This clonotype was detected a few times. Antigen: not known. Treatment: roughly 11-day PBMC culture with coronavirus spike peptide pools or control peptides (ViraFEST assay). The germline gives CDR1 MNHEY, CDR2 SVGEGT. V trimming: 6 bases; J trimming: 5 bases; junction bases outside the gene matches: 10. This CDR3 has 16 residues.

Sequenced sample: CD4+ T cells from blood, cultured in vitro. V usage is TRBV6-2 or TRBV6-3 and J usage is TRBJ2-5; TRBD2 matches 12 bases. The clonotype comes from a human donor who had recovered from COVID-19. The CDR3 DNA reads as TGTGCCAGCAGGATCCCTAGCGGGGGGGAGAGGGAGACCCAGTACTTC. Amino acid sequence: CASRIPSGGERETQYF.